The clone carrying this T cell receptor beta chain has a handful of counts. Its antigen is unidentified. TCRdb recomputed calls from the reads with MiXCR, one row per CDR3 protein. The sample consists of 300,000 or so distinct CDR3 sequences, roughly 26% of them appearing once. This sample is part of a study of T cell repertoires in cytomegalovirus infection. Background on the study: Public TCR beta signature analysis indicated the presence of both CMV infection and matching HLA type. Whole-study results and caveats: HLA-C-restricted, CMV-specific TCR beta clonotypes were dominant ex vivo.

Trimming took 4 bases from V and 10 from J; bases not matched to a gene: 11. The CDR3 has 16 amino acids. Germline-derived CDR1 and CDR2 are SEHNR and FQNEAQ (reference sequence). This receptor was taken from a human donor in good health (CMV status not recorded). Some clones in this sample may be carry-over from other donors' samples. The chain is built from TRBV7-9 and TRBJ1-6, with 9 bases aligning to TRBD1. Sequences were obtained from PBMCs. The CDR3 sequence is CASSSSGGQGDSPLHF. The CDR3 DNA sequence: TGTGCCAGCAGCTCATCCGGGGGACAGGGTGACTCACCCCTCCACTTT. The full variable domain, rest sourced from reference TRBV7-9 and TRBJ1-6, is DTGVSQNPRHKITKRGQNVTFRCDPISEHNRLYWYRQTLGQGPEFLTYFQNEAQLEKSRLLSDRFSAERPKGSFSTLEIQRTEQGDSAMYLCASSSSGGQGDSPLHFGNGTRLTVT.